This T cell receptor (beta chain) was found in a study of T cell responses to AZD1222 COVID-19 vaccine. This clone has more than one count but fewer than ten. Its antigen is undetermined. The V end was cut by 1 base, the J end by 2 bases, with 5 bases between. Germline V lookup: CDR1 SEHNR, CDR2 FQNEAQ (reference sequence). The CDR3 contains 14 residues. Sequenced by immunoSEQ multiplex PCR; TCRdb stores in-frame clones only, minus some. The sample yields roughly 91,000 clones, more than 90% seen once. Study-wide points: It should be noted that donors were predominantly white British and more often female, and clonal diversity was possibly underestimated. Mapped onto spike, vaccine-associated CD4 TCRs spanned it and were dominant at 160-218 and 743-854.

This TCR was sampled from an adult in good health. The V call is TRBV7-9, the J call TRBJ2-2; no firm D call. This specimen consisted of peripheral blood, obtained on day 0 of AZD1222 vaccination. The CDR3 DNA reads as TGTGCCAGCAGCTTAGGGCGTAACACCGGGGAGCTGTTTTTT. The encoded protein is CASSLGRNTGELFF. The whole variable domain, remainder taken from reference TRBV7-9 and TRBJ2-2, is DTGVSQNPRHKITKRGQNVTFRCDPISEHNRLYWYRQTLGQGPEFLTYFQNEAQLEKSRLLSDRFSAERPKGSFSTLEIQRTEQGDSAMYLCASSLGRNTGELFFGEGSRLTVL.